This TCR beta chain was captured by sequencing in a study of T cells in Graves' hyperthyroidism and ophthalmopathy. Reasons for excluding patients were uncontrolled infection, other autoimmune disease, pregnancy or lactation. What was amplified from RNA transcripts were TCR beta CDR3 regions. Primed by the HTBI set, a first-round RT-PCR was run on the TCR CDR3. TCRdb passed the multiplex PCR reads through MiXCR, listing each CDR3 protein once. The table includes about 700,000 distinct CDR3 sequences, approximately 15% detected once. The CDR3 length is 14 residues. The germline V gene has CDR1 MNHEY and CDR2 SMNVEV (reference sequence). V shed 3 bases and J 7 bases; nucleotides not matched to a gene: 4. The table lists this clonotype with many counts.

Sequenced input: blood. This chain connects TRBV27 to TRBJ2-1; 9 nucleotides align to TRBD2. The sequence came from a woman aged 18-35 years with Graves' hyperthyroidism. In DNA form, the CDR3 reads TGTGCCAGCAGTTTTGCGGGAGGGACGAATGAGCAGTTCTTC. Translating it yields CASSFAGGTNEQFF.